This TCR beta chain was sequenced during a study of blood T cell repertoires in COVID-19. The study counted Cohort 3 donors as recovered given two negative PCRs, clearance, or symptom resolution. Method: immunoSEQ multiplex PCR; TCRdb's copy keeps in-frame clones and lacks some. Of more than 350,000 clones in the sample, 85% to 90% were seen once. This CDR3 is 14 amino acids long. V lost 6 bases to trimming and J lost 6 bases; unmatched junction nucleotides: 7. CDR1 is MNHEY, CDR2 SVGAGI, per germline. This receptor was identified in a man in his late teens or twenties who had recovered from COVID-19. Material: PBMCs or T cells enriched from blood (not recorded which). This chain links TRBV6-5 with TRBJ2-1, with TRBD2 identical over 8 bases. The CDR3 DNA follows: TGTGCCAGCAGCAACTACCTAGCGGGCAATGAGCAGTTCTTC. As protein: CASSNYLAGNEQFF.